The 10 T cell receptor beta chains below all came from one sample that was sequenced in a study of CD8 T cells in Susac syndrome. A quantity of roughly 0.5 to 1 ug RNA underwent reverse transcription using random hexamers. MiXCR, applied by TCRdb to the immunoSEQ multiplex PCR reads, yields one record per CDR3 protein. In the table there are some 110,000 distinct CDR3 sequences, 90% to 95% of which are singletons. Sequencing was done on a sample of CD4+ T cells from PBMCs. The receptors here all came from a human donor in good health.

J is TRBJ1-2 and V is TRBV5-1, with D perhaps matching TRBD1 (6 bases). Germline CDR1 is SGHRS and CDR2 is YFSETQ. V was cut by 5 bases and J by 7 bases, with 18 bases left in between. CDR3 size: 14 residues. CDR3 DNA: TGCGCCAGCAGTGGACAGAACCGGCCTGGTGGCTACACCTTC. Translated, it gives CASSGQNRPGGYTF. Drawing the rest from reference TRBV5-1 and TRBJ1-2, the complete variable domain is KAGVTQTPRYLIKTRGQQVTLSCSPISGHRSVSWYQQTPGQGLQFLFEYFSETQRNKGNFPGRFSGRQFSNSRSEMNVSTLELGDSALYLCASSGQNRPGGYTFGSGTRLTVV.

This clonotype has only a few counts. DNA of the CDR3: TGTGCCAGCTCACCACCGACCCAGCGGGCCTACGAGCAGTACTTC. It specifies CASSPPTQRAYEQYF. The J gene is TRBJ2-7, the V gene TRBV18, with a tentative D call TRBD2 (6 bases). The CDR3 is made up of 15 amino acids. V was trimmed by 0 bases and J by 2 bases, leaving 11 bases between them. Germline values: CDR1 KGHSH, CDR2 LQKENI.

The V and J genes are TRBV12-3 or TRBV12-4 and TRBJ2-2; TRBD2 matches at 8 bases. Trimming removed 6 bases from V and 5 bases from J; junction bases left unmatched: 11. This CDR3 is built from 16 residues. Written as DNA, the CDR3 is TGTGCCAGCAGCCATTCAGCGGGAGTAAAAACCGGGGAGCTGTTTTTT. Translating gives CASSHSAGVKTGELFF.

The CDR3 DNA reads as TGTGCCTGGAGTGATGTACCGACTGAAAAACTGTTTTTT. Translating it yields CAWSDVPTEKLFF. The chain employs TRBV30 and TRBJ1-4, with D unclear. V gave up 1 base and J gave up 7 bases, with 10 bases separating them. This CDR3 contains 13 residues. Germline loops: CDR1 GTSNPN, CDR2 SVGIG (reference sequence).

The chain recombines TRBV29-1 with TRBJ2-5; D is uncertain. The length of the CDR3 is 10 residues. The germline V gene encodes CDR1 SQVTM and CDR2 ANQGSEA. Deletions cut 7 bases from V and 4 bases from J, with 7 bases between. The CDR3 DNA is TGCAGCGCTGGCTTAGAGACCCAGTACTTC. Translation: CSAGLETQYF.

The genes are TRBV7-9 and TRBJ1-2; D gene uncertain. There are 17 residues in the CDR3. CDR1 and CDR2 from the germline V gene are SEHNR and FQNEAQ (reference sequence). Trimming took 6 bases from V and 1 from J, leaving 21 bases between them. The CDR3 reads CASRLFPTVLLNYGYTF. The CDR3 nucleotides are TGTGCCAGCAGACTCTTTCCGACGGTTCTCCTTAACTATGGCTACACCTTC. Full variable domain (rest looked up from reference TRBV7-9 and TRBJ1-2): DTGVSQNPRHKITKRGQNVTFRCDPISEHNRLYWYRQTLGQGPEFLTYFQNEAQLEKSRLLSDRFSAERPKGSFSTLEIQRTEQGDSAMYLCASRLFPTVLLNYGYTFGSGTRLTVV.

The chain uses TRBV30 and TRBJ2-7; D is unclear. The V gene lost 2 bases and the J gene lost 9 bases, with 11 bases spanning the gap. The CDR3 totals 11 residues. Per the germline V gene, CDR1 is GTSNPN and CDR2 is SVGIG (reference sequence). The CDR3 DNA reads TGTGCCTGGAGTAACGGGCCCGGGCAGTACTTC. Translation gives CAWSNGPGQYF.

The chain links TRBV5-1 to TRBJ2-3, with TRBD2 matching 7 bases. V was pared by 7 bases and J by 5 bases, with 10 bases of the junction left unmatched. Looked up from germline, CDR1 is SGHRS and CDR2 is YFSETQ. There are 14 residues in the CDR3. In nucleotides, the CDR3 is TGCGCCAGCCAACTCGGGGGGAGTGGAGATACGCAGTATTTT. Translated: CASQLGGSGDTQYF.

In DNA, the CDR3 is TGTGCCAGCAGTCGACAGGAAAATCAAGAGACCCAGTACTTC. This codes for CASSRQENQETQYF. J is TRBJ2-5 and V is TRBV6-5; TRBD1 is a possible D gene (6 bases). The V gene's germline CDR1 is MNHEY and CDR2 SVGAGI. Trimming took off 5 bases at V and 2 bases at J, with 12 bases between the two ends. The CDR3 runs to 14 residues.

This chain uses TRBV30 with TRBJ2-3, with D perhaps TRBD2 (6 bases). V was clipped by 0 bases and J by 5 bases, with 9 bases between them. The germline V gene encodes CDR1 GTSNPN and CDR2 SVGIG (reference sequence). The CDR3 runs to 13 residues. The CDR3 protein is CAWSVQRVDTQYF. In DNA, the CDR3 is TGTGCCTGGAGTGTACAGCGGGTAGATACGCAGTATTTT.